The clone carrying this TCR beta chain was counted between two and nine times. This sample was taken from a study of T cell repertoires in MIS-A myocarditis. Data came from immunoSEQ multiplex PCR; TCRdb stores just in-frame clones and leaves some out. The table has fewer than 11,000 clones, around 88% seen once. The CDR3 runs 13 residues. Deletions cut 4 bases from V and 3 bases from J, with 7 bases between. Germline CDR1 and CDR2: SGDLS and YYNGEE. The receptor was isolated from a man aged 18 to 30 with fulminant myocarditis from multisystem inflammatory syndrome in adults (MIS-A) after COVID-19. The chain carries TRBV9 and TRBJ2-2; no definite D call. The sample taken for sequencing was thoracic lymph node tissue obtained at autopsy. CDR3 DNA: TGTGCCAGCAGCTACCTGGACACCGGGGAGCTGTTTTTT. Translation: CASSYLDTGELFF.